The text below deals with one T cell receptor beta chain. The antigen is unknown. Though probably carrying unrecorded immune exposures, donors were nominally healthy at sampling. This record comes from a study of cytomegalovirus exposure and HLA in healthy donors. The study's findings and limits: There were reportedly fewer N-insertions in an Asian-associated ancestry cluster than the approximately 670-donor mean, in a later analysis. Looking again later, the authors saw that most CMV-associated TCR beta chains seemed HLA-restricted. 150 or so TCR beta chains were listed as cytomegalovirus-associated.

Germline CDR1 reads SGHNT; CDR2 reads YYREEE (reference sequence). The CDR3 has 16 residues. The V segment lost 6 bases and the J segment 7 bases; nucleotides outside the gene matches: 14. Primers included in the PCR were 60 Vbeta and 13 Jbeta primers. Assay used: immunoSEQ multiplex PCR; TCRdb lists only in-frame clones, some missing. The table has approximately 88,000 clones, roughly three quarters seen once. The chain couples TRBV5-4 to TRBJ2-1; 9 nucleotides line up with TRBD2. This TCR was recovered from a male donor in good health and CMV-seronegative. The sequenced sample consisted of PBMCs. The CDR3 nucleotides are TGTGCCAGCACTTCGGGTGCGGGGGGGTTAGTAAATGAGCAGTTCTTC. Its protein product is CASTSGAGGLVNEQFF.